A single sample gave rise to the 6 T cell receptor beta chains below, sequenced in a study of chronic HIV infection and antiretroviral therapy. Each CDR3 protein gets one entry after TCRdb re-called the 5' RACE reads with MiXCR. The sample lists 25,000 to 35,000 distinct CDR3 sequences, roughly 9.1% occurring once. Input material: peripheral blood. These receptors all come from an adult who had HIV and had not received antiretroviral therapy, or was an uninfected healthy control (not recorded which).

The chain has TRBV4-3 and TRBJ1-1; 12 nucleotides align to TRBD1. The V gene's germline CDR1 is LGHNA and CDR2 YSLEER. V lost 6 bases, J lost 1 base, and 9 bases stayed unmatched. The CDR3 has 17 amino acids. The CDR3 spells CASSLRDRGLSNTEAFF. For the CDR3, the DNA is TGCGCCAGCAGTCTAAGGGACAGGGGGCTCTCGAACACTGAAGCTTTCTTT.

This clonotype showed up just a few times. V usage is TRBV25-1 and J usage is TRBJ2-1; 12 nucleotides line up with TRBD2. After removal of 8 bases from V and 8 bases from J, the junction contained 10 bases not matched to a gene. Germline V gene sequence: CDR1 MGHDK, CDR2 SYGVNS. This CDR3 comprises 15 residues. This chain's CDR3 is CASGPTSGSNYEQFF. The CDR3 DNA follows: TGTGCCAGCGGTCCGACTAGCGGGAGTAACTATGAGCAGTTCTTC. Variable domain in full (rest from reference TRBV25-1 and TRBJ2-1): EADIYQTPRYLVIGTGKKITLECSQTMGHDKMYWYQQDPGMELHLIHYSYGVNSTEKGDLSSESTVSRIRTEHFPLTLESARPSHTSQYLCASGPTSGSNYEQFFGPGTRLTVL.

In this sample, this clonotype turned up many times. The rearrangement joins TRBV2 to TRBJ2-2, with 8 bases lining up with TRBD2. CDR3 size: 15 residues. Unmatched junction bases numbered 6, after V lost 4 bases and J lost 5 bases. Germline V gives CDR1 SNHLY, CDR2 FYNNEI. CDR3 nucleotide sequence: TGTGCCAGCAGTGTGGCAGCGGGAGTTACCGGGGAGCTGTTTTTT. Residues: CASSVAAGVTGELFF.

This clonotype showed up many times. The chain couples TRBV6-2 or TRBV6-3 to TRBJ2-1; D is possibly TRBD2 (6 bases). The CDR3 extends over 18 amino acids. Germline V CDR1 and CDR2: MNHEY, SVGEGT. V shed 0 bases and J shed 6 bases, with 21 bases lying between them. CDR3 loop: CASSYSNQRRDLPNEQFF. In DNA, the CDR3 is TGTGCCAGCAGTTACTCGAATCAAAGGCGGGACCTCCCCAATGAGCAGTTCTTC.

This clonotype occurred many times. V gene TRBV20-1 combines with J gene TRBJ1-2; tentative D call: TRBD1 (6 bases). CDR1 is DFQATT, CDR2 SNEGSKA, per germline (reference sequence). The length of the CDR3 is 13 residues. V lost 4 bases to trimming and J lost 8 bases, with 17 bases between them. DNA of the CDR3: TGCAGTGCTACTCAGGGGCAAGTAGACGGCTACACCTTC. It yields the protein CSATQGQVDGYTF.

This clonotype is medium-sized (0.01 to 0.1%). CDR3 nucleotide sequence: TGTGCCAGCAGCTTAGCAGCGGGAGTGGTCACCGGGGAGCTGTTTTTT. Encoded protein: CASSLAAGVVTGELFF. This chain connects TRBV7-6 to TRBJ2-2; 8 bases match TRBD2. Trimming cost V 0 bases and J 4 bases; bases outside gene matches: 4. This CDR3 is built from 16 residues. Germline V gives CDR1 SGHVS, CDR2 FNYEAQ.